The TCR beta chain described here comes from a study of T-cell memory formation after mild COVID-19. To note about this clonotype: Its antigen remains unknown.

The CDR3 covers 12 residues. Per germline, CDR1 DFQATT and CDR2 SNEGSKA (reference sequence). Trimming cost V 6 bases and J 6 bases; bases outside gene matches: 2. Whole-study findings and limits: Largely, contracting CD4+ clones fell within CM and EM, and contracting CD8+ clones within EMRA. Clones shrinking from day 15 to 85 showed even CD4/CD8 mixes; later expanders tilted CD4+. Certain responding clones were present in pre-infection memory, suggesting participation of cross-reactive memory.

A single record per CDR3 protein comes from TCRdb applying MiXCR to the 5' RACE reads. Among 550,000 to 700,000 distinct CDR3 sequences, more than 15% were seen once, and the ten largest hold around 12%. This TCR was sampled from an adult woman who had mild COVID-19 (a few samples of this study predate the infection). Cell type and time point are not known. The sequenced sample consisted of PBMCs or a T cell subset sorted from them (not recorded which). This chain links TRBV20-1 with TRBJ2-4, with 10 bases fitting TRBD2. The DNA of the CDR3 is TGCAGTGCAGTAGCGGGAGGAAACATTCAGTACTTC. Residues: CSAVAGGNIQYF.